These 26 T cell receptor beta chains originate from one sample sequenced in a study of read filtering for tumor transcriptome and immune sequencing (dated by TCRdb to about 2020). Sequencer: Illumina HiSeq 4000. Starting from roughly 440 ng RNA, TCR libraries were constructed with the Immunoverse kit using molecular barcoded adaptors that cover the alpha/delta and beta/gamma chains. The raw public reads went through TCRdb reprocessing: fastp at Q25, MiXCR clone calling, in-frame beta chains kept. Here each entry gathers all rows of one CDR3 protein and keeps the most common genes and DNA. Recorded for this sample are over 45,000 distinct CDR3 sequences; less than 25% of them occurred a single time. The ten biggest clones cover approximately 18% of the sample. The specimen sequenced was a population of CD138-negative cells sorted from bone marrow. Reading the label with the study, this specimen's cell subset or site is: bone marrow mononuclear cells depleted of CD138+ plasma/myeloma cells by negative magnetic selection. The receptors stem from a donor over 35 with multiple myeloma.

This clonotype was detected ten times or more. The CDR3, as DNA: TGTGCCAGCGGGAGCGGTGACTACGAGCAGTACTTC. As protein: CASGSGDYEQYF. This chain connects TRBV6-6 to TRBJ2-7, with D possibly being TRBD2 (5 bases). The CDR3 loop spans 12 amino acids. Germline V gene sequence: CDR1 MNHNY, CDR2 SVGAGI (reference sequence). V was cut by 8 bases and J by 3 bases, with 11 bases left in between.

As for this clonotype: This CDR3 fails to terminate in the conserved phenylalanine or tryptophan, so it likely reflects a read error. This chain joins TRBV5-1 and TRBJ2-1; 7 positions agree with TRBD1. From germline, CDR1 is SGHRS and CDR2 YFSETQ. The J segment lost 1 base and the V segment lost 4 bases, leaving 14 bases of the junction unmatched. This CDR3 is 18 amino acids long. CDR3 sequence reads: CASSLLFQQGRSYNEQFS. For the CDR3, the DNA is TGCGCCAGCAGCCTACTCTTCCAACAGGGGCGTTCCTACAATGAGCAGTTCTCC.

This clonotype came up a few times. This sequence joins TRBV5-1 and TRBJ2-5; tentative D call: TRBD1 (7 bases). Trimming pared 0 bases from V and 4 bases from J, leaving 13 bases between. The CDR3 sequence is 15 residues long. The germline V gene encodes CDR1 SGHRS and CDR2 YFSETQ. The CDR3 DNA follows: TGCGCCAGCAGCTTGGGACAGGGAGGTTCAGAGACCCAGTACTTC. Translation: CASSLGQGGSETQYF.

This clonotype showed up many times. V usage is TRBV6-1 and J usage is TRBJ2-1; unclear D gene. The length of the CDR3 is 16 residues. V lost 6 bases and J lost 3, with 18 bases in between. Germline CDR1 and CDR2: MNHNS and SASEGT. CDR3 nucleotide sequence: TGTGCCAGCAGGGAAATAAGGGCCCAGAACTACAATGAGCAGTTCTTC. It is translated as CASREIRAQNYNEQFF.

The chain employs TRBV10-2 and TRBJ1-5; no firm D call. The CDR3 is made up of 13 amino acids. V was trimmed by 1 base and J by 7 bases, leaving 8 bases between them. The germline V gene has CDR1 WSHSY and CDR2 SAAADI. The chain's CDR3 is CASSELGAQPQHF. CDR3 DNA: TGCGCCAGCAGTGAGTTGGGAGCCCAGCCCCAGCATTTT.

There are many counts of this clonotype. The rearrangement uses TRBV7-9 and TRBJ1-2, with 10 positions matching TRBD1. Per the germline V gene, CDR1 is SEHNR and CDR2 is FQNEAQ (reference sequence). The V segment lost 5 bases and the J segment 6 bases; nucleotides outside the gene matches: 6. The CDR3 contains 14 residues. The CDR3 DNA sequence: TGTGCCAGCAGCCGAATTGACAGGGGGCATGGCTACACCTTC. It is translated as CASSRIDRGHGYTF.

This clonotype was observed at least ten times. At one end, the junction sequence differs from germline, possibly due to a read error. The chain links TRBV7-3 to TRBJ2-5, with D maybe TRBD1 (6 bases). CDR3 size: 15 residues. Germline assignment: CDR1 SGHTA and CDR2 FQGTGA. The CDR3: CASSLTQGLQETQYF. DNA for the CDR3: TGTGCCAGCAGCCTAACGCAGGGGCTGCAAGAGACCCAGTACTTC. The variable domain in full, completed from reference TRBV7-3 and TRBJ2-5, reads GAGVSQTPSNKVTEKGKYVELRCDPISGHTALYWYRQSLGQGPEFLIYFQGTGAADDSGLPNDRFFAVRPEGSVSTLKIQRTERGDSAVYLCASSLTQGLQETQYFGPGTRLLVL.

Details on this clonotype: This may stem from a read error, because a much larger clone lies one nucleotide away. The chain links TRBV20-1 to TRBJ2-7; TRBD2 is a possible D gene (6 bases). Germline V gene data show CDR1 as DFQATT and CDR2 as SNEGSKA (reference sequence). The V end lost 3 bases, the J end lost 0 bases, and 18 bases lay between the germline ends. The length of the CDR3 is 16 residues. CDR3 region: CSASPGLLNSSYEQYF. The CDR3 DNA follows: TGCAGTGCTAGCCCGGGACTCCTCAATAGCTCCTACGAGCAGTACTTC.

This clonotype has a handful of counts. The gene calls are TRBV20-1 and TRBJ1-2, with 8 bases lining up with TRBD1. CDR1 DFQATT and CDR2 SNEGSKA come from the germline V gene (reference sequence). This CDR3 comprises 16 residues. J lost 1 base, V lost 4 bases, and 11 bases had no gene match. DNA of the CDR3: TGCAGTGCTAAGTTAGACAGGGGATCCGTTAACTATGGCTACACCTTC. Its translation is CSAKLDRGSVNYGYTF.

Turning to this clonotype: A single base separates this from a much larger clone, so it may be a read error. This chain uses TRBV5-6 with TRBJ1-2; the D is unclear. This CDR3 has 14 amino acids. The germline V gene has CDR1 SGHDT and CDR2 YYEEEE. With 5 bases removed from V and 8 bases from J, the gap between germline ends came to 19 bases. The CDR3 protein is CASRRRPSVRGYTF. DNA for the CDR3: TGTGCCAGCAGACGGAGACCGAGTGTGAGAGGCTACACCTTC.

This clonotype was counted between two and nine times. J is TRBJ2-7 and V is TRBV2; D gene ambiguous. Trimming took 3 bases from V and 2 from J, leaving 5 bases between them. Germline V gives CDR1 SNHLY, CDR2 FYNNEI. This CDR3 has 12 residues. Here the CDR3 reads CASSEPPYEQYF. CDR3 DNA sequence: TGTGCCAGCAGTGAGCCACCCTACGAGCAGTACTTC.

This clonotype was found many times. V and J are TRBV19 and TRBJ2-1; 8 nucleotides match TRBD1. CDR3 length equals 14 residues. The V gene's germline CDR1 is LNHDA and CDR2 SQIVND (reference sequence). Trimming took 4 bases from V and 5 from J; bases not matched to a gene: 4. CDR3 nucleotides: TGTGCCAGTAGTAGGGGGGACAGGAACAATGAGCAGTTCTTC. This sequence encodes CASSRGDRNNEQFF.

This clonotype was counted at least ten times. The chain links TRBV7-6 to TRBJ1-5; D unresolved. Trimming shortened V by 1 base and J by 2 bases, and 6 bases separated the two germline ends. The CDR3 is made up of 14 amino acids. Germline V lookup: CDR1 SGHVS, CDR2 FNYEAQ. CDR3 loop: CASSLDSGNQPQHF. The CDR3 coding sequence is TGTGCCAGCAGCTTAGATAGCGGCAATCAGCCCCAGCATTTT. The full variable domain, completed using reference TRBV7-6 and TRBJ1-5, is GAGVSQSPRYKVTKRGQDVALRCDPISGHVSLYWYRQALGQGPEFLTYFNYEAQQDKSGLPNDRFSAERPEGSISTLTIQRTEQRDSAMYRCASSLDSGNQPQHFGDGTRLSIL.

On this clonotype: Just one base apart from a much larger clone, this may be a read error. J is TRBJ2-3 and V is TRBV5-6; 8 bases are a match to TRBD2. Germline assignment: CDR1 SGHDT and CDR2 YYEEEE. The CDR3 loop spans 15 amino acids. The CDR3 here is CVSSLTGGGADTQYF. The CDR3 DNA sequence: TGTGTCAGCAGCTTAACGGGAGGGGGAGCAGATACGCAGTATTTT.

This chain joins TRBV12-3 or TRBV12-4 and TRBJ2-7, with 7 bases matching TRBD1. V lost 5 bases, J lost 6 bases, and 4 bases stayed unmatched. The CDR3 runs 12 residues. In DNA, the CDR3 is TGTGCCAGCAGTCCCGACAGGGTCGAGCAGTACTTC. This gives the protein CASSPDRVEQYF.

On this clonotype itself: Given a much more abundant clone one base away, this may be a read error. It is likely a read error, because the conserved phenylalanine at the end of the CDR3 is missing. The V and J genes are TRBV29-1 and TRBJ2-1; TRBD2 is a possible D gene (5 bases). Trimming cost V 5 bases and J 6 bases, with 14 bases left between them. From germline, CDR1 is SQVTM and CDR2 ANQGSEA. This CDR3 is 13 amino acids long. CDR3 in amino acids: CSVLADGSNEQFY. The CDR3 bases are TGCAGCGTTCTAGCAGACGGTTCCAATGAGCAGTTCTAC.

Judged by abundance, this clonotype is medium-sized. The chain joins TRBV7-6 to TRBJ2-1; the D gene could be TRBD1 or TRBD2 (5 bases each). Germline V lookup: CDR1 SGHVS, CDR2 FNYEAQ. V was pared by 6 bases and J by 5 bases, with 11 bases between. The CDR3 has 13 amino acids. The chain's CDR3 is CASRPGTHNEQFF. Written as DNA, the CDR3 is TGTGCCAGCAGACCCGGGACCCACAATGAGCAGTTCTTC.

This clonotype was recorded at least ten times. The chain combines TRBV28 with TRBJ2-7; a possible D gene is TRBD2 (6 bases). Germline CDR1 is MDHEN and CDR2 is SYDVKM. The CDR3 is made up of 16 amino acids. Trimming removed 2 bases at V and 3 bases at J, with 17 bases between. CDR3 nucleotides: TGTGCCAGCAGTTTACCGCCGGGAGCTCGTATCTACGAGCAGTACTTC. This sequence encodes CASSLPPGARIYEQYF.

The sample holds many counts of this clonotype. The CDR3 reads CASSLGVGVGTEAFF. CDR3 bases: TGTGCCAGCAGTTTGGGGGTCGGAGTAGGCACTGAAGCTTTCTTT. The chain couples TRBV28 to TRBJ1-1, with a weak D call TRBD1 (5 bases). The length of the CDR3 is 15 residues. V was clipped by 3 bases and J by 4 bases, with 15 bases between them. In germline, CDR1 is MDHEN, CDR2 SYDVKM.

The chain joins TRBV30 to TRBJ1-5; D not resolved. The germline V and J ends were trimmed by 0 bases and 0 bases, with 9 bases remaining between them. This CDR3 spans 15 amino acids. In germline, CDR1 is GTSNPN, CDR2 SVGIG (reference sequence). This CDR3 reads CAWSVGLYSNQPQHF. DNA of the CDR3: TGTGCCTGGAGTGTAGGGCTCTATAGCAATCAGCCCCAGCATTTT.

This clonotype was detected ten times or more. The gene calls are TRBV20-1 and TRBJ2-6; tentative D call: TRBD2 (6 bases). Germline assignment: CDR1 DFQATT and CDR2 SNEGSKA (reference sequence). The germline V and J ends were trimmed by 3 bases and 0 bases, with 12 bases remaining between them. The CDR3 is 16 amino acids. The CDR3 protein is CSASPGLSSGANVLTF. CDR3 DNA: TGCAGTGCTAGCCCGGGACTTAGCTCTGGGGCCAACGTCCTGACTTTC.

This clonotype has a count of ten or more. V gene TRBV7-3 combines with J gene TRBJ1-4; 7 bases line up with TRBD1. Trimming cost V 5 bases and J 8 bases; bases outside gene matches: 11. The CDR3 loop spans 15 amino acids. Germline assignment: CDR1 SGHTA and CDR2 FQGTGA. CDR3 sequence reads: CASSPTGTVGEKLFF. The CDR3 nucleotides read TGTGCCAGCAGCCCAACCGGGACAGTAGGAGAAAAACTGTTTTTT.

This clonotype was found many times. The chain recombines TRBV7-3 with TRBJ2-1; TRBD2 matches at 9 bases. The V gene end was trimmed by 5 bases and the J gene end by 2 bases; junction bases not matched to a gene: 10. The CDR3 is made up of 17 amino acids. From germline, CDR1 is SGHTA and CDR2 FQGTGA. CDR3 residues: CASSPRRGGGAYNEQFF. DNA of the CDR3: TGTGCCAGCAGCCCACGAAGAGGCGGGGGGGCCTACAATGAGCAGTTCTTC. Using reference TRBV7-3 and TRBJ2-1 for the parts outside the CDR3, the full variable domain is GAGVSQTPSNKVTEKGKYVELRCDPISGHTALYWYRQSLGQGPEFLIYFQGTGAADDSGLPNDRFFAVRPEGSVSTLKIQRTERGDSAVYLCASSPRRGGGAYNEQFFGPGTRLTVL.

With regard to this clonotype: A much larger clone differs by one base, so this may be a read error. The CDR3: CSALDGNTEAFF. CDR3 sequence (DNA): TGCAGCGCTCTGGACGGGAACACTGAAGCTTTCTTT. The chain links TRBV29-1 to TRBJ1-1; D not resolved. Germline CDR1 and CDR2: SQVTM and ANQGSEA. V gave up 7 bases and J gave up 1 base, with 10 bases separating them. The CDR3 runs to 12 residues.

The V and J genes are TRBV29-1 and TRBJ2-7; D remains ambiguous. V shed 4 bases and J shed 3 bases, with 7 bases lying between them. Germline loops: CDR1 SQVTM, CDR2 ANQGSEA. This CDR3 comprises 11 residues. The CDR3 sequence is CSVGGFYEQYF. CDR3 nucleotide sequence: TGCAGCGTTGGGGGATTCTACGAGCAGTACTTC.

This chain uses TRBV3-1 with TRBJ1-5; D gene uncertain. Trimming shortened V by 1 base and J by 16 bases, and 14 bases separated the two germline ends. The CDR3 runs to 12 residues. Germline V gene data show CDR1 as LGHDT and CDR2 as YNNKEL (reference sequence). The CDR3 loop is CASSQVGQVKHF. Written as DNA, the CDR3 is TGTGCCAGCAGCCAAGTTGGGCAGGTTAAACATTTT.